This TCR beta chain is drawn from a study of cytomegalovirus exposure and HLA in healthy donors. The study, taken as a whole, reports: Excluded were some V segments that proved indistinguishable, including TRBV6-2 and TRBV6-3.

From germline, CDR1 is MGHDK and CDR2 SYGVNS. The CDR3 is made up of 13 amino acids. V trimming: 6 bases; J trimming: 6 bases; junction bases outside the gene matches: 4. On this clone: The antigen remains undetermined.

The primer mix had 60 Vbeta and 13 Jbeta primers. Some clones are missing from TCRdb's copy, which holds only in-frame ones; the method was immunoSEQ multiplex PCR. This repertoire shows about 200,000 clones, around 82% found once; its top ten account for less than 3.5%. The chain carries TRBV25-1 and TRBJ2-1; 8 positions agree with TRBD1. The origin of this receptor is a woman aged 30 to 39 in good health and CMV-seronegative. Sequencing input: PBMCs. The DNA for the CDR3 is TGTGCCAGCAGACAGGGGGAGGTCAATGAGCAGTTCTTC. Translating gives CASRQGEVNEQFF.